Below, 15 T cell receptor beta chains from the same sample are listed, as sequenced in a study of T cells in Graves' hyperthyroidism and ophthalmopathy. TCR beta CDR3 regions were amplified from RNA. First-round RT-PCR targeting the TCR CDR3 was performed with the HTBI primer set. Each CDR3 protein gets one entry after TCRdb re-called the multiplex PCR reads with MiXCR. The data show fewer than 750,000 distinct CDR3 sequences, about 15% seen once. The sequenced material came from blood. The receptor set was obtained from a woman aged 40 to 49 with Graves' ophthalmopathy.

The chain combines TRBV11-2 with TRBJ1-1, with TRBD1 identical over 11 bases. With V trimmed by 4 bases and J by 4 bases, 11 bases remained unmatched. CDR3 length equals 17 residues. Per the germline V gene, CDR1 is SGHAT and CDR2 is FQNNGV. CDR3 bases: TGTGCCAGCAGCTCGAGACCGGGACAGGGGGGGGCCACTGAAGCTTTCTTT. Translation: CASSSRPGQGGATEAFF.

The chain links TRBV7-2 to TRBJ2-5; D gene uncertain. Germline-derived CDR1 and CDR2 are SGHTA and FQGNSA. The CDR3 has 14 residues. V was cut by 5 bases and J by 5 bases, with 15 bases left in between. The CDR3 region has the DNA TGTGCCAGCAGCCGACAATGGGGTAGGGAGACCCAGTACTTC. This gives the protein CASSRQWGRETQYF.

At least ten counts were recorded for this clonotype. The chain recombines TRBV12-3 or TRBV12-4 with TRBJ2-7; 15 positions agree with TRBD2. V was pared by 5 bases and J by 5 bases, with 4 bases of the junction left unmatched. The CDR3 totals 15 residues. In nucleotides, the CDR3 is TGTGCCAGCAGTCCGGGACTAGCGGGAGGAGACGAGCAGTACTTC. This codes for CASSPGLAGGDEQYF.

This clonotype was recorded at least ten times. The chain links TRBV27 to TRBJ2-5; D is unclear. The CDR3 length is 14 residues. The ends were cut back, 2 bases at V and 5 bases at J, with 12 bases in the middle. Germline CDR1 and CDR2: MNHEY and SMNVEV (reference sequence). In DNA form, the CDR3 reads TGTGCCAGCAGTTTAGGAAGCGCACCCGAGACCCAGTACTTC. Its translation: CASSLGSAPETQYF.

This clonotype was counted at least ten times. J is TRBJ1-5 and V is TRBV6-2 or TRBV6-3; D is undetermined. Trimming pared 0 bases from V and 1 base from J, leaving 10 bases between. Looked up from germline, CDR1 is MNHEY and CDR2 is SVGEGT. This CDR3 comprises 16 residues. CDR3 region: CASSYSVFSSNQPQHF. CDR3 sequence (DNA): TGTGCCAGCAGTTACTCGGTCTTCAGCAGCAATCAGCCCCAGCATTTT.

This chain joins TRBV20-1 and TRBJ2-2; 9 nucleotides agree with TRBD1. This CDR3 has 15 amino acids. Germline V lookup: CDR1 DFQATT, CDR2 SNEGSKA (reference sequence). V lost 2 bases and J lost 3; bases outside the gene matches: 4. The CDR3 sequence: CSARKGDRDTGELFF. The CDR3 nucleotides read TGCAGTGCTAGAAAGGGGGACAGGGACACCGGGGAGCTGTTTTTT.

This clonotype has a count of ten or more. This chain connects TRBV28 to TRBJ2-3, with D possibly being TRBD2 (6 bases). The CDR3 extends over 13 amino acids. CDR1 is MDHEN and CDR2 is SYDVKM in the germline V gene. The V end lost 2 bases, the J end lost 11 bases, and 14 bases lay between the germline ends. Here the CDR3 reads CASSLAQRALQYF. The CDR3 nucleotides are TGTGCCAGCAGTTTAGCTCAGCGGGCCCTGCAGTATTTT.

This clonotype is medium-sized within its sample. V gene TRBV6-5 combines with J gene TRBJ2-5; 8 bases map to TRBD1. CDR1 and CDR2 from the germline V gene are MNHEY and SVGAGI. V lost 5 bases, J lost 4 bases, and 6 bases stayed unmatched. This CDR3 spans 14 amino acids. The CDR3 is CASSSPGGLETQYF. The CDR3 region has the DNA TGTGCCAGCAGTAGTCCAGGGGGCCTAGAGACCCAGTACTTC.

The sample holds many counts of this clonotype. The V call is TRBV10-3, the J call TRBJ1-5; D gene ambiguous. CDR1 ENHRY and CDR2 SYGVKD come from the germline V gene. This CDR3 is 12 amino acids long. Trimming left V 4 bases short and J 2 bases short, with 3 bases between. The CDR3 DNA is TGTGCCATCAGTGCGGGCAATCAGCCCCAGCATTTT. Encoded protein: CAISAGNQPQHF.

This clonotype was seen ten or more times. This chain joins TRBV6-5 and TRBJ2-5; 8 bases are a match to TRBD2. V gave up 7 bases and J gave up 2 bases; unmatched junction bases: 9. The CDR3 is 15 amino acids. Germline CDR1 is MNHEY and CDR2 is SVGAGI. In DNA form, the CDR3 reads TGTGCCAGCACCCTACTAGCGGAAGAGCAAGAGACCCAGTACTTC. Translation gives CASTLLAEEQETQYF.

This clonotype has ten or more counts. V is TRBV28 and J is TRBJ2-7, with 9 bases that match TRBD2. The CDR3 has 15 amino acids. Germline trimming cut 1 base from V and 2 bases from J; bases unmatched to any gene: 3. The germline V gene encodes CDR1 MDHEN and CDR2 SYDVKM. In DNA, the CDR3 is TGTGCCAGCAGTTTATCGCGGGAGGGGACCTACGAGCAGTACTTC. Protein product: CASSLSREGTYEQYF.

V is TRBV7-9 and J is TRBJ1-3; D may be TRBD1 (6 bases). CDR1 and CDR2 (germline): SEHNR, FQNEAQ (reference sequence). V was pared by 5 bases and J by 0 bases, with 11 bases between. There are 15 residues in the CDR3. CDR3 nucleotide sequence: TGTGCCAGCAGCCCCCCAGGGGACTCTGGAAACACCATATATTTT. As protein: CASSPPGDSGNTIYF.

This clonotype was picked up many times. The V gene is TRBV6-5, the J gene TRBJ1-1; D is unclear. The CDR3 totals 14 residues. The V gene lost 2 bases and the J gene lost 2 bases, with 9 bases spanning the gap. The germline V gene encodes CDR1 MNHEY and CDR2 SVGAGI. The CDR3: CASSYAHRNTEAFF. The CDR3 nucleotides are TGTGCCAGCAGTTACGCCCACAGAAACACTGAAGCTTTCTTT.

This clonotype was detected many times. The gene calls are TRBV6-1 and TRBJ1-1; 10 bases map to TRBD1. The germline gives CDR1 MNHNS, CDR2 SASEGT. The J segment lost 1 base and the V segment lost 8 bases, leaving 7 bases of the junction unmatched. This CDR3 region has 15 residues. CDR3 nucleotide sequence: TGTGCCAGCGAGACAGGGGGCAGGGGGAACACTGAAGCTTTCTTT. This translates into CASETGGRGNTEAFF.

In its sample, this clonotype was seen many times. CDR3 sequence: CASSEGDRVNEQYF. Here the CDR3 DNA reads TGTGCCAGCAGCGAGGGGGACAGGGTCAACGAGCAGTACTTC. This chain uses TRBV9 with TRBJ2-7; 9 bases map to TRBD1. The ends lost 3 bases at V and 5 bases at J; junction bases unmatched: 6. Looked up from germline, CDR1 is SGDLS and CDR2 is YYNGEE. The CDR3 is made up of 14 amino acids.